This T cell receptor beta chain was captured by sequencing in a study of long-term antiretroviral therapy in people with HIV (dated by TCRdb to 2022 to 2024). With respect to the entire study: The earliest samples were collected about a decade before the 2015 WHO recommendation for immediate ART, when ART was typically delayed until CD4 counts fell. This retrospective serial study examined whether starting ART and sustained HIV suppression were associated with changes in the composition and diversity of the TRB repertoire in peripheral blood. A total of around 200 cryopreserved PBMC samples were contributed to the cohort by 30 adults with confirmed HIV infection, with samples collected serially over a mean of approximately six years (range 1-12). Among the 25 to 30 participants with HIV, eleven were female. No cross-contamination during QIAcube processing turned up in test extractions that ran a monoclonal T-cell line alongside 30 to 40 polyclonal samples.

In its sample, this clone was seen a few times. This clone's antigen is unknown. Base quality data are lacking; no much larger clone is found one base away. Inclusion was restricted to participants for whom at least one PBMC sample before ART initiation and at least two post-ART samples were available. Treatment was received in the United States of America by all participants with HIV. Before DNA extraction, cryopreserved samples of about 0.95-10 million PBMC were thawed and then washed. At the time of the earliest PBMC sample, participants with HIV were aged between roughly 20 and 55 years. Per participant, PBMC samples came from 1-4 timepoints prior to ART initiation and 2-8 timepoints following ART initiation, for a median of 7 samples. Serial HIV viral load, CD4+ T-cell count, ART history and demographic data were obtained for every participant. Genomic DNA was extracted from unsorted PBMC with a Qiagen kit on a QIAcube, with processing performed in batches of 12 samples.

Study-wide findings and limitations: Limited PBMC availability meant only the TCR beta chain was sequenced, without alpha chain pairing. Samples dated from the mid-2000s to the late 2010s, and the ART regimens used may be less effective than current ones. A significant increase in TRB diversity was found to be associated with ART initiation, although TRB diversity was observed to remain significantly below that of transplant donor controls even after long-term ART. Compared with controls, HIV repertoires had narrower CDR3 length ranges, and the network structure pointed to an antigen-experienced repertoire that shifted only slightly toward naive after ART. The repertoire was dominated across all time points by expanded TRB clones identified before ART initiation, although this dominance was seen to fluctuate and to decrease in many PLHIV after ART. No data were available on ART adherence, viral resistance or therapy changes, limiting inferences about post-ART repertoire changes. Because pre-ART samples had limited cell numbers, profiling was done on unsorted PBMC rather than on sorted CD4+ and CD8+ T cells.

Sequencing of the TRB variable region was done with the immunoSEQ hsTCRB v3.0 assay at survey level resolution. The target sequencing depth for TRB was about 40,000-50,000 T-cell genomes per sample. TRB libraries were pooled and sequenced on an Illumina MiSeq using a v3 150-cycle kit. In the original analysis: Repertoire analysis was performed in R inside a reproducible Nextflow workflow that covered QC, data transformation and analysis. LymphoSeq2, an R package for exploring AIRR-Seq data, was used to implement the custom analyses. A few samples that produced fewer than 5000 total TRB sequences were removed, so some 190 HIV repertoires were analyzed. Of the approximately 190 retained HIV repertoires, over 55 were collected before and about 130 after ART initiation. Repertoires were downsampled to 5000 TRB nucleotide sequences, and summary statistics were averaged over 100 downsampling iterations. TRB sequences were retained for analysis only if CDR3 regions of at least seven amino acids were present. Two measures captured diversity: a Shannon entropy-derived clonality score and the Gini coefficient. Repertoire networks linked the top 5000 CDR3 amino acid sequences whenever two sequences differed by an edit distance of one. Antigen specificity groups and MHC restriction were predicted for TRB CDR3 amino acid sequences with GLIPH2. To flag known CMV, EBV, HIV or tissue antigen associations, CDR3 amino acid sequences were matched against VDJdb and McPAS-TCR. Pre-ART, post-ART and control groups were compared with Wilcoxon signed-rank tests and Holm-Bonferroni correction. Entries here come from immuneACCESS through TCRdb and include only in-frame sequences with V and J called. Some clones fail to appear in such tables; in the studies checked, an unresolved V gene covers under half of the shortfall, and the cause of the remainder is unknown. Clonal size and the V and J genes are those of that table, whereas D and trimming came from the DNA. A total of 24,000 or so clones appear in this sample, approximately 82% of them only once. The ten largest account for about 4.6% of the sample.

Including cysteine and phenylalanine, the CDR3 has 14 amino acids. This entry keeps only the CDR3 DNA: 42 bases, framed from base 1. Via the germline V gene, CDR1 is SGHRS and CDR2 YFSETQ. Trimming removed 5 bases from V and 7 bases from J, leaving 18 bases between the germline ends. This clonotype originated in a man aged 18 to 30 with HIV. This material consisted of unsorted PBMCs, taken 3 years after starting antiretroviral therapy. Here the chain combines TRBV5-1 and TRBJ1-2; TRBD1 is perhaps the D gene, given 6 matching bases. CDR3 loop: CASRGSQTGGGYTF. The base sequence is TGCGCCAGCAGAGGGTCGCAGACAGGCGGTGGCTACACCTTC.